The 10 T cell receptor beta chains below come from one sample, sequenced in a study of shared clonotypes between healthy human individuals. Clones were sequenced by immunoSEQ multiplex PCR, and TCRdb holds only the in-frame ones, with some missing. This table holds some 2,500,000 clones, 85% to 95% found once. Sample: naive CD4+ T cells from PBMCs. As for subset: CD45RA+ positively selected. Receptors originate from a man aged 18-30 years in good health. Some clones in this sample may be carry-over from other donors' samples.

This clone was found once. V usage is TRBV28 and J usage is TRBJ2-2; TRBD2 aligns across 7 bases. CDR3 length equals 15 residues. Germline V gene data show CDR1 as MDHEN and CDR2 as SYDVKM. V dropped 7 bases and J dropped 4; count of bases not matched to a gene: 9. CDR3 sequence reads: CASITREVATGELFF. DNA of the CDR3: TGTGCCAGCATTACACGGGAGGTTGCCACCGGGGAGCTGTTTTTT.

The rearrangement uses TRBV5-5 and TRBJ1-5; 9 bases are shared with TRBD1. In germline, CDR1 is SGHKS, CDR2 YYEKEE (reference sequence). The CDR3 sequence is 15 residues long. V lost 4 bases and J lost 8; bases outside the gene matches: 10. CDR3 nucleotide sequence: TGTGCCAGCAGCAGAACCGGGACAGGGAAGGAGCCCCAGCATTTT. This encodes CASSRTGTGKEPQHF. Drawing the rest from reference TRBV5-5 and TRBJ1-5, the complete variable domain is DAGVTQSPTHLIKTRGQQVTLRCSPISGHKSVSWYQQVLGQGPQFIFQYYEKEERGRGNFPDRFSARQFPNYSSELNVNALLLGDSALYLCASSRTGTGKEPQHFGDGTRLSIL.

V and J are TRBV5-6 and TRBJ1-1; D is unresolved. The germline gives CDR1 SGHDT, CDR2 YYEEEE. This CDR3 is 12 amino acids long. The germline V and J ends were trimmed by 4 bases and 5 bases, with 9 bases remaining between them. The CDR3 is CASSRFKTEAFF. The CDR3 DNA sequence: TGTGCCAGCAGCCGCTTTAAGACTGAAGCTTTCTTT.

The CDR3 loop reads CASSASTGPTYNEQFF. CDR3 coding DNA: TGTGCCAGTAGTGCTTCGACAGGGCCGACCTACAATGAGCAGTTCTTC. This chain uses TRBV19 with TRBJ2-1; TRBD1 aligns across 7 bases. This CDR3 region has 16 residues. The germline CDR1 and CDR2 sequences are LNHDA and SQIVND (reference sequence). The junction had 9 bases not matched to a gene; V was cut back by 5 bases and J by 2 bases.

V gene TRBV27 combines with J gene TRBJ2-1, with D possibly called TRBD1 or TRBD2 (5 bases each). V lost 5 bases and J 5 bases, leaving 13 bases between the germline ends. There are 14 residues in the CDR3. CDR1 is MNHEY and CDR2 is SMNVEV in the germline V gene (reference sequence). The CDR3 is CASSIPGTHNEQFF. CDR3 nucleotide sequence: TGTGCCAGCAGTATACCCGGGACGCACAATGAGCAGTTCTTC.

Worth noting for this clone: At one end, the junction sequence differs from germline, possibly due to a read error. The J gene is TRBJ1-1, the V gene TRBV6-5; D might be TRBD1 (5 bases). Germline CDR1 MNHEY, CDR2 SVGAGI. The CDR3 length is 14 residues. The CDR3 sequence is CASSVTGRGTAAFF. The CDR3 DNA reads as TGCGCCAGCAGTGTCACAGGACGGGGGACGGCAGCTTTCTTT.

The chain links TRBV5-1 to TRBJ2-7, with 7 bases that match TRBD1. Germline CDR1 reads SGHRS; CDR2 reads YFSETQ. The CDR3 length is 14 residues. With V trimmed by 4 bases and J by 7 bases, 11 bases remained unmatched. The CDR3 region has the DNA TGCGCCAGCAGCCCACAGGGGCCATCCTTAGAGCAGTACTTC. This translates into CASSPQGPSLEQYF.

This sequence joins TRBV28 and TRBJ1-2, with TRBD1 as a possible D gene (6 bases). The germline V gene has CDR1 MDHEN and CDR2 SYDVKM. The germline V and J ends were trimmed by 10 bases and 4 bases, with 22 bases remaining between them. There are 15 residues in the CDR3. CDR3 loop: CATPRGAGGGYGYTF. DNA for the CDR3: TGTGCCACCCCAAGGGGGGCGGGGGGTGGCTATGGCTACACCTTC.

V gene TRBV7-9 combines with J gene TRBJ2-5, with 11 positions matching TRBD2. This CDR3 comprises 14 residues. Per germline, CDR1 SEHNR and CDR2 FQNEAQ (reference sequence). Trimming at V came to 5 bases and at J to 5 bases, leaving 4 bases not matched to a gene. CDR3 sequence: CASSPLAGVETQYF. As DNA, the CDR3 is TGTGCCAGCAGCCCACTAGCGGGAGTGGAGACCCAGTACTTC.

The chain has TRBV5-6 and TRBJ2-2; D possibly corresponds to TRBD2 (5 bases). This CDR3 spans 15 amino acids. Trimming removed 9 bases from V and 4 bases from J, with 19 bases in between. Germline values: CDR1 SGHDT, CDR2 YYEEEE. The CDR3 loop is CATGGQRLVTGELFF. DNA of the CDR3: TGTGCCACGGGCGGGCAGAGACTGGTCACCGGGGAGCTGTTTTTT.